A selection of T cell receptor beta chains follows, all from one sample in a study of CD8 T cells in ankylosing spondylitis. TCRdb called the 5' RACE reads again in MiXCR, with one record for every CDR3 protein. This repertoire shows hundreds of thousands of distinct CDR3 sequences, around 8% found once; its top ten account for around 4.4%. Sequenced sample: blood, either unsorted or a sorted T cell fraction (not recorded which). These receptor sequences come from a female donor with ankylosing spondylitis or in good health (not recorded which). CDR3s include the opening cysteine and the closing phenylalanine or tryptophan. D genes are given only for firm matches. The size field is filled for only some rows; it gives once, few, many or a size class.

v_call	clone_size	j_call	d_call	cdr3_nt	cdr3_aa
TRBV6-5	many	TRBJ2-1	.	TGTGCCAGCAGTTACTCATATGGGGGCGATGAGCAGTTCTTC	CASSYSYGGDEQFF
TRBV29-1	many	TRBJ2-1	.	TGCAGCGTTGAATCCTCCTACAATGAGCAGTTCTTC	CSVESSYNEQFF
TRBV3-1	many	TRBJ2-7	.	TGTGCCAGCAGCCGAAGCGGGCAGGGGTTCGACGAGCAGTACTTC	CASSRSGQGFDEQYF
TRBV20-1	.	TRBJ2-1	.	TGCAGTGCTGGGGGGTCAAGGGGCGGGGGCGAGCAGTTCTTC	CSAGGSRGGGEQFF
TRBV20-1	many	TRBJ1-6	.	TGCAGTGCTAGGTTCCGGCAGGGAAGTTCACCCCTCCACTTT	CSARFRQGSSPLHF
TRBV7-9	.	TRBJ1-4	.	TGTGCCAGCAGCCAAGACGACATTCACCGGGGTGAAAAACTGTTTTTT	CASSQDDIHRGEKLFF
TRBV29-1	many	TRBJ2-5	TRBD1	TGCAGCGTAGTAGTTACAGGGGGCGGGGAGACCCAGTACTTC	CSVVVTGGGETQYF
TRBV15	many	TRBJ2-7	.	TGTGCCACCAGCAGGGGACCATCGACAGGTTCCTACGAGCAGTACTTC	CATSRGPSTGSYEQYF
TRBV7-9	few	TRBJ2-6	.	TGTGCCAGCAGCTTTGGGTCTGGGGCCAACGTCCTGACTTTC	CASSFGSGANVLTF
TRBV5-1	.	TRBJ2-1	.	TGCGCCAGCAGCTTGCCCGGTACCAATGAGCAGTTCTTC	CASSLPGTNEQFF
TRBV7-9	many	TRBJ1-1	.	TGTGCCAGCAGCTTAGGTTCCCTCTTT	CASSLGSLF
TRBV6-5	many	TRBJ2-1	TRBD2	TGTGCCAGCAGTTACTCGAGCGCGGGAGTTCTCAACAATGAGCAGTTCTTC	CASSYSSAGVLNNEQFF
TRBV12-3/TRBV12-4	many	TRBJ2-7	.	TGTGCCAGCAGTTTAGCCCCCCCGACGGCCGGGGACGAGCAGTACTTC	CASSLAPPTAGDEQYF
TRBV7-2	few	TRBJ2-3	.	TGTGCCAGCGGGGGCGGAACCGTCATGCATACGCAGTATTTT	CASGGGTVMHTQYF
TRBV7-2	few	TRBJ2-4	.	TGTGCCAGCAGCCTTATTAGGGCCCAAAAAAACATTCAGTACTTC	CASSLIRAQKNIQYF
TRBV12-3/TRBV12-4	many	TRBJ1-1	TRBD1	TGTGCCAGCAGTTCCAATACAGGGGGGCTTTTCTTT	CASSSNTGGLFF
TRBV15	many	TRBJ1-3	.	TGTGCCACCAGCAGAGACCAGGGAGCTGGAAACACCATATATTTT	CATSRDQGAGNTIYF
TRBV20-1	many	TRBJ2-5	.	TGCAGTGCTAGAACACCCCCAAAAATAGAGACCCAGTACTTC	CSARTPPKIETQYF
TRBV5-1	many	TRBJ2-5	TRBD2	TGCGCCAGCAGCTTGGGCCGGGACTACGGAGAGACCCAGTACTTC	CASSLGRDYGETQYF
TRBV6-5	many	TRBJ1-1	.	TGTGCCAGCAGTTACCTACAGGGTAAAGCTTTCTTT	CASSYLQGKAFF
TRBV28	many	TRBJ2-7	TRBD1	TGTGCCAGCAGTCTAGGGGGACAGGGGACACAAGAGCAGTACTTC	CASSLGGQGTQEQYF
TRBV4-3	many	TRBJ2-2	.	TGCGCCAGCAGCCAAGGACTAGAAGGGGAGCTGTTTTTT	CASSQGLEGELFF
TRBV30	many	TRBJ2-7	.	TGTGCCTGGAGTGGACAGTCCTACGAGCAGTACTTC	CAWSGQSYEQYF
TRBV5-1	many	TRBJ2-3	.	TGCGCCAGCAGCCCCGTCGGCGGAGATACGCAGTATTTT	CASSPVGGDTQYF
TRBV20-1	many	TRBJ2-7	.	TGCAGTGCTACAGACGGGAGCCGGAGCTCCTACGAGCAGTACTTC	CSATDGSRSSYEQYF
TRBV12-3/TRBV12-4	many	TRBJ2-7	TRBD1	TGTGCCAGCAGTAAGACAGGGGGCCTGACCTACGAGCAGTACTTC	CASSKTGGLTYEQYF
TRBV29-1	.	TRBJ2-7	.	TGCAGCGTTGAGCAGCCGGGAAGACCTTCCTACGAGCAGTACTTC	CSVEQPGRPSYEQYF
TRBV5-1	many	TRBJ2-3	.	TGCGCCAGCAGCTCAAGGACAGTTACTAGCACAGATACGCAGTATTTT	CASSSRTVTSTDTQYF
TRBV29-1	many	TRBJ1-4	.	TGCAGCGGCGGATGGGGACCAAATGAAAAACTGTTTTTT	CSGGWGPNEKLFF
TRBV12-3/TRBV12-4	many	TRBJ2-5	.	TGTGCCAGCAGTTTGGGCAGGCAAGAGACCCAGTACTTC	CASSLGRQETQYF
TRBV20-1	.	TRBJ1-5	TRBD1	TGCAGTGCTAGCGGGGACAGGGGGCGAAATCAGCCCCAGCATTTT	CSASGDRGRNQPQHF
TRBV5-1	many	TRBJ2-3	TRBD2	TGCGCCAGCAGCTTGGCTAGCGGGAGAGGGACAGATACGCAGTATTTT	CASSLASGRGTDTQYF
TRBV5-1	many	TRBJ2-3	.	TGCGCCAGCAGCTTGCGGGGGTACACAGATACGCAGTATTTT	CASSLRGYTDTQYF
TRBV11-2	.	TRBJ2-1	TRBD2	TGTGCCAGCAGCACCCCGGGACTAGCGGACGTCAATGAGCAGTTCTTC	CASSTPGLADVNEQFF
TRBV5-1	many	TRBJ2-1	TRBD2	TGCGCCAGCAGCCCGGACGGACTAGGCTCCTACAATGAGCAGTTCTTC	CASSPDGLGSYNEQFF
TRBV12-3/TRBV12-4	many	TRBJ2-5	.	TGTGCCAGCAGGGCTGACAGCTACCAAGAGACCCAGTACTTC	CASRADSYQETQYF
TRBV4-2	.	TRBJ2-5	.	TGTGCCAGCAGTGACCGTGGGGGGACAGAAGAGACCCAGTACTTC	CASSDRGGTEETQYF
TRBV20-1	many	TRBJ2-5	TRBD2	TGCAGTGCTGGGTTCGGGGGGGGGGAGACCCAGTACTTC	CSAGFGGGETQYF
TRBV7-8	many	TRBJ1-5	TRBD1	TGTGCCAGCAGCTTAGGGACAGGGGAAGATCAGCCCCAGCATTTT	CASSLGTGEDQPQHF
TRBV19	.	TRBJ2-7	.	TGTGCCACTGCTCGGGACGGACTCCTGGAGCAGTACTTC	CATARDGLLEQYF
TRBV4-3	many	TRBJ1-4	.	TGCGCCAGCAGCCAAGGGAGCCATGAAAAACTGTTTTTT	CASSQGSHEKLFF
TRBV30	many	TRBJ2-1	.	TGTGCCTGGAGTCTGTGGGAGGACAATGAGCAGTTCTTC	CAWSLWEDNEQFF
TRBV20-1	many	TRBJ1-1	.	TGCAGTGCCCGACAGGTCGAAGCTTTCTTT	CSARQVEAFF
TRBV11-2	many	TRBJ1-1	.	TGTGCCAGCAGCTTGTCCAGGGCCACTGAAGCTTTCTTT	CASSLSRATEAFF
TRBV7-2	.	TRBJ2-1	TRBD2	TGTGCCAGCAGCCGCTCTAGCGGGGTTCGGAATGAGCAGTTCTTC	CASSRSSGVRNEQFF
TRBV3-1	many	TRBJ2-3	TRBD2	TGTGCCAGCAGCCAAGACGGGGGGTCGGATACGCAGTATTTT	CASSQDGGSDTQYF
TRBV5-1	many	TRBJ2-2	TRBD2	TGCGCCAGCAGCTTGGTTACGCCTAGCGGGAGTCCCGGGGAGCTGTTTTTT	CASSLVTPSGSPGELFF
TRBV12-3/TRBV12-4	many	TRBJ2-7	.	TGTGCCAGCAGTTTAGGGGCCGGGAGGTACTTC	CASSLGAGRYF
TRBV7-9	.	TRBJ2-7	.	TGTGCCAGCAGCTTAAGGGCTAACTCCTACGAGCAGTACTTC	CASSLRANSYEQYF
TRBV11-2	many	TRBJ1-1	.	TGTGCCAGCAGCTTTTCCACGAACACTGAAGCTTTCTTT	CASSFSTNTEAFF
TRBV19	.	TRBJ2-5	.	TGTGCCAGTAGTGGGATCGGAGAAGAGACCCAGTACTTC	CASSGIGEETQYF